Presented here are 9 T cell receptor beta chains from one specimen sequenced in a study of shared clonotypes between healthy human individuals. Libraries were prepared by immunoSEQ multiplex PCR; TCRdb keeps only in-frame clonotypes and omits some of them. The sample holds some 2.4 million clones, approximately 94% seen once. Sequenced: naive CD4+ T cells from PBMCs. Subset indicated: CD45RA+ positively selected. The receptors shown here come from a man aged 18 to 30 in good health. Some clones in this sample may be carry-over from other donors' samples.

This rearrangement joins TRBV15 to TRBJ2-1; no reliable D call. The CDR3 runs to 14 residues. The ends were cut back, 3 bases at V and 6 bases at J, with 12 bases in the middle. Germline CDR1 LNHNV, CDR2 YYDKDF (reference sequence). CDR3 in DNA: TGTGCCACCAGCAGCGTGGTTAGGAGCAATGAGCAGTTCTTC. Protein: CATSSVVRSNEQFF.

The chain recombines TRBV7-9 with TRBJ2-2, with D hard to call. Germline lookup yields CDR1 SEHNR and CDR2 FQNEAQ (reference sequence). V was clipped by 2 bases and J by 8 bases, with 12 bases between them. The CDR3 spans 14 residues. CDR3 DNA: TGTGCCAGCAGCTTATCTGAAAAGTTGGGGGAGCTGTTTTTT. Residues: CASSLSEKLGELFF.

This chain uses TRBV28 with TRBJ2-1; TRBD2 matches at 9 bases. V lost 5 bases and J lost 3; bases outside the gene matches: 8. In germline, CDR1 is MDHEN, CDR2 SYDVKM. This CDR3 region has 16 residues. CDR3 in DNA: TGTGCCAGCAGTCCAGCCGGGACTAGCCGCTACAATGAGCAGTTCTTC. Protein product: CASSPAGTSRYNEQFF.

This sequence joins TRBV7-2 and TRBJ1-1; D may be TRBD1 (5 bases). CDR1 and CDR2 from the germline V gene are SGHTA and FQGNSA. The V end was cut by 0 bases, the J end by 4 bases, with 12 bases between. This CDR3 region has 15 residues. The CDR3 region is CASSLAGQGGTEAFF. CDR3 DNA: TGTGCCAGCAGCTTAGCAGGGCAGGGTGGCACTGAAGCTTTCTTT.

In DNA, the CDR3 is TGTGCCAGCAGTGGCACGGACAGAGACAATGAGCAGTTCTTC. It is translated as CASSGTDRDNEQFF. The rearrangement joins TRBV25-1 to TRBJ2-1, with a tentative D call TRBD1 (6 bases). CDR3 length: 14 amino acids. The germline gives CDR1 MGHDK, CDR2 SYGVNS. Deletions cut 4 bases from V and 5 bases from J, with 12 bases between.

The rearrangement links TRBV29-1 to TRBJ1-1; D gene unclear. Germline V gene lookup returns CDR1 SQVTM and CDR2 ANQGSEA. CDR3 size: 14 residues. The ends were cut back, 2 bases at V and 4 bases at J, with 14 bases in the middle. CDR3 DNA sequence: TGCAGCGTTGAACCGGGCCTCCGAGGCACTGAAGCTTTCTTT. This translates into CSVEPGLRGTEAFF.

The rearrangement links TRBV5-1 to TRBJ2-3; 8 nucleotides match TRBD1. Germline V gene lookup returns CDR1 SGHRS and CDR2 YFSETQ. V shed 1 base, J shed 4 bases, and the junction held 2 bases outside the gene matches. CDR3 length: 14 amino acids. The CDR3 bases are TGCGCCAGCAGCTTGCCAGGGGGCGCAGATACGCAGTATTTT. This gives the protein CASSLPGGADTQYF.

The rearrangement links TRBV7-9 to TRBJ2-2; 9 nucleotides match TRBD1. Trimming removed 1 base from V and 5 bases from J; junction bases left unmatched: 8. Looked up from germline, CDR1 is SEHNR and CDR2 is FQNEAQ (reference sequence). This CDR3 comprises 17 residues. CDR3 sequence: CASSLVRTGDQTGELFF. The CDR3 DNA sequence: TGTGCCAGCAGCTTAGTCAGGACAGGGGATCAAACCGGGGAGCTGTTTTTT.

This rearrangement joins TRBV27 to TRBJ2-2; 11 bases agree with TRBD2. This CDR3 comprises 17 residues. V gave up 6 bases and J gave up 4 bases; unmatched junction bases: 10. CDR1 is MNHEY, CDR2 SMNVEV, per germline (reference sequence). The CDR3, as DNA: TGTGCCAGCAGGATTCTAGCGGGAGGCGGTAGCACCGGGGAGCTGTTTTTT. It codes for CASRILAGGGSTGELFF.